This T cell receptor (beta chain) stems from a study of T cell responses to AZD1222 COVID-19 vaccine (dated by TCRdb to the early 2020s). Turning to the overall study: TCR sequencing covered 230 to 250 trial participants: approximately 200 given two doses of AZD1222 and 26 given two doses of MenACWY control vaccine. Trial participants were enrolled by age into subgroups of 18-55, 56-69 and 70-plus years, and around 150, 29 and 61 TCR-sequenced participants, respectively, were included in these subgroups. Overall study outcomes, separate from this receptor: Nearly half of unique spike-specific TCRs reportedly recognized epitopes outside regions mutated in the B.1.351 and B.1.1.7 variants. A significant rise in spike-specific TCR breadth and depth was observed after two AZD1222 doses relative to day 0 and relative to MenACWY recipients. Because no day 14 peak-response samples were available, the repertoires could be characterized only after the peak T cell response. Participants were mostly white British, with more females than males. The authors suggested clonal diversity may have been underestimated. The 56-69-year group was small, and its depth increase did not reach significance, likely because of low power. Conclusions about previously exposed vaccinees were limited because only five to seven AZD1222 recipients were SARS-CoV-2 seropositive at baseline. Vaccine-associated CD4 TCRs spanned the whole spike protein, with dominant responses in regions 160-218 and 743-854.

What the time point label conveys for this sample: about 28 days (+/-7) after the second vaccine dose. Because spike-specific TCR depth and breadth did not differ between the two schedules, AZD1222 recipients who got a second dose at roughly 4 weeks were pooled with those who got a second dose at roughly 12 weeks. The vaccinee samples were drawn from two UK trials, COV001 and COV002, one of which was a single-blind randomized controlled phase 2/3 trial testing AZD1222 (ChAdOx1 nCoV-19) in healthy adults. For TCRbeta chain sequencing, PBMC samples were collected from trial participants at day 0 and at day 28 after the second dose. Notes on this clone: The clone's antigen remains unknown. There are no base qualities to consult, and no much larger clone falls within one base.

From V the trimming removes 4 bases and from J it removes 8 bases, while the gene matches leave 11 bases of the junction unaccounted for. From its cysteine to its phenylalanine, the CDR3 spans 15 amino acids. The read is trimmed to its CDR3 DNA, 45 bases read in frame from base 1. Via the germline V gene, CDR1 is SGHTA and CDR2 FQGNSA. The CDR3 regions of human TCRbeta chains were analyzed by immunosequencing. Per the original workflow: TCRs in the repertoires were compared against a reference library of SARS-CoV-2-specific TCRs that had been generated with the MIRA antigen-specificity platform. Breadth was defined as the fraction of unique TCRs that were SARS-CoV-2-associated, and depth was defined as the fraction of total T cells that were SARS-CoV-2-associated. Using the MIRA data, every spike-specific TCR was mapped to the spike region that the TCR reacted to and assigned to either a CD4 or a CD8 class. Log10-transformed breadth and depth values were compared by one-way ANOVA with Sidak's multiple comparisons tests. TCRdb took over this immuneACCESS table, retaining in-frame rearrangements with V and J assigned. Such tables are incomplete; in checked studies, under half of the missing clones stem from an unresolved V gene, and the remainder is unexplained. V, J and clone size reflect that table, while D and trimming were determined from the DNA. The sample profile shows approximately 140,000 clones; about 90% of them were found once. In total, the top ten clones hold approximately 9% of the sample.

The chain is assembled from TRBV7-2 and TRBJ1-2; the junction holds 9 bases that match TRBD1. This TCR came from an adult who received the AZD1222 COVID-19 vaccine. Sequenced here: peripheral blood, sampled 28 days after the second AZD1222 dose. The CDR3 protein: CASSSSPGTGQGYTF. The DNA sequence reads TGTGCCAGCAGCTCTAGCCCCGGGACAGGGCAAGGCTACACCTTC.